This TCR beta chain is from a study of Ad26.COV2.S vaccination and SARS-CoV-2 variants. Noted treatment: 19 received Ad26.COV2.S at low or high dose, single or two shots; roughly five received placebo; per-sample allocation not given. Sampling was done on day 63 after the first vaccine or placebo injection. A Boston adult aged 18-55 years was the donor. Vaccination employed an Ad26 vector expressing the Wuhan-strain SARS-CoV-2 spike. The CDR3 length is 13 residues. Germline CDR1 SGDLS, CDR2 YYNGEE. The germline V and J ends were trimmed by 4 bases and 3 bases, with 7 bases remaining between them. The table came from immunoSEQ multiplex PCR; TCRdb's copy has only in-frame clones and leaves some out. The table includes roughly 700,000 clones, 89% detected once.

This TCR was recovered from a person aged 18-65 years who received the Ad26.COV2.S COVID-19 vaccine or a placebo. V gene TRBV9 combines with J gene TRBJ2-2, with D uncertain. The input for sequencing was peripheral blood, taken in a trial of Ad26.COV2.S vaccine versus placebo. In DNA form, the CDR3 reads TGTGCCAGCAGCCTTCGATACACCGGGGAGCTGTTTTTT. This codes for CASSLRYTGELFF.